These 27 T cell receptor beta chains share one sample of origin, sequenced in a study of cytomegalovirus exposure and HLA in healthy donors. Use of 60 Vbeta and 13 Jbeta primers characterized the PCR. Some clones are missing from TCRdb's copy, which holds only in-frame ones; the method was immunoSEQ multiplex PCR. Of more than 85,000 clones detected, 81% appear once; the ten largest clones hold less than 2.5%. Sequencing input: PBMCs. These receptors all come from a woman under 40 in good health and CMV-seronegative.

J is TRBJ1-4 and V is TRBV19; 9 bases are shared with TRBD1. This CDR3 has 20 residues. J was trimmed by 4 bases and V by 5 bases; bases with no gene match: 20. Germline-derived CDR1 and CDR2 are LNHDA and SQIVND (reference sequence). The DNA of the CDR3 is TGTGCCAGTAGTCCCGACCCCGGGACAGGGCGATTTATGGATAATGAAAAACTGTTTTTT. Its translation is CASSPDPGTGRFMDNEKLFF.

The chain is built from TRBV6-5 and TRBJ2-5, with D tentatively TRBD2 (7 bases). Per the germline V gene, CDR1 is MNHEY and CDR2 is SVGAGI. The CDR3 sequence is 14 residues long. Between the trimmed V and J ends, which lost 5 bases and 5 bases, there was a span of 15 bases. The CDR3 DNA reads TGTGCCAGCAGTGCATCAAGGGGGGGGGAGACCCAGTACTTC. Encoded protein: CASSASRGGETQYF.

This chain uses TRBV10-2 with TRBJ2-2; D gene unclear. Per germline, CDR1 WSHSY and CDR2 SAAADI. This CDR3 is 15 amino acids long. V gave up 8 bases and J gave up 4 bases, with 17 bases separating them. CDR3 amino acids: CASRVSLEVTGELFF. In DNA, the CDR3 is TGCGCCAGCCGGGTGAGCTTAGAAGTCACCGGGGAGCTGTTTTTT.

The J gene is TRBJ2-7, the V gene TRBV7-2, with 7 bases aligning to TRBD2. Germline assignment: CDR1 SGHTA and CDR2 FQGNSA. This CDR3 is 15 amino acids long. J lost 0 bases, V lost 2 bases, and 4 bases had no gene match. The CDR3 sequence is CASSLSLAVSYEQYF. The CDR3, as DNA: TGTGCCAGCAGCTTAAGTCTAGCGGTCTCCTACGAGCAGTACTTC.

This clone was counted a single time. The genes are TRBV7-9 and TRBJ1-1; TRBD1 matches 7 bases. The CDR3 is 17 residues long. The junction had 11 bases not matched to a gene; V was cut back by 3 bases and J by 1 base. Germline V CDR1 and CDR2: SEHNR, FQNEAQ (reference sequence). The CDR3 DNA reads as TGTGCCAGCAGCTTCCACAGGGGTCTCCCCCGGAACACTGAAGCTTTCTTT. Its translation is CASSFHRGLPRNTEAFF.

The CDR3 coding sequence is TGCGCCAGCAGCCCGCCGGGACAGGGTTCCTACGAGCAGTACTTC. It is translated as CASSPPGQGSYEQYF. The chain employs TRBV4-1 and TRBJ2-7, with 9 bases identical to TRBD1. The CDR3 consists of 15 residues. V lost 4 bases to trimming and J lost 1 base; unmatched junction nucleotides: 5. Germline V gene lookup returns CDR1 MGHRA and CDR2 YSYEKL.

The V call is TRBV6-1, the J call TRBJ1-3, with 7 bases that match TRBD1. Trimming cost V 10 bases and J 0 bases; bases outside gene matches: 6. The CDR3 loop spans 14 amino acids. Germline assignment: CDR1 MNHNS and CDR2 SASEGT. The CDR3 spells CANSQGFSGNTIYF. Written as DNA, the CDR3 is TGTGCCAATTCACAGGGGTTCTCTGGAAACACCATATATTTT.

The chain joins TRBV5-1 to TRBJ2-1; a possible D gene is TRBD2 (6 bases). Germline CDR1 and CDR2: SGHRS and YFSETQ. This CDR3 is built from 14 residues. The V gene lost 3 bases and the J gene lost 3 bases, with 10 bases spanning the gap. The CDR3 reads CASSSGTDYNEQFF. For the CDR3, the DNA is TGCGCCAGCAGCTCCGGGACTGACTACAATGAGCAGTTCTTC.

A single count supports this clone. A junction boundary mismatches the germline segment, possibly from a read error. The J gene is TRBJ2-3, the V gene TRBV5-1, with D possibly TRBD2 on 5 matching bases. In germline, CDR1 is SGHRS, CDR2 YFSETQ. There are 13 residues in the CDR3. The CDR3 protein is CASTATGSDTQYF. DNA of the CDR3: TGCGCAAGCACCGCGACGGGGTCAGATACGCAGTATTTT.

In its sample, this clone was seen once. This chain connects TRBV21-1 to TRBJ2-3; the table assigns TRBD1, which was not confirmed against the DNA. TRBV21-1 is a known pseudogene. The length of the CDR3 is 13 residues. CDR3 amino acids: CAGRQGSTDTQYF. The CDR3 DNA reads TGTGCCGGAAGACAGGGCAGCACAGATACGCAGTATTTT.

This sequence joins TRBV5-6 and TRBJ1-5; a possible D gene is TRBD1 (5 bases). This CDR3 has 17 amino acids. The V gene lost 1 base and the J gene lost 2 bases, with 16 bases spanning the gap. The germline gives CDR1 SGHDT, CDR2 YYEEEE. CDR3 nucleotides: TGTGCCAGCAGCTTGACTCTCACGACAGTGGGCAATCAGCCCCAGCATTTT. Translated, it gives CASSLTLTTVGNQPQHF.

This sequence joins TRBV7-8 and TRBJ2-3; 10 nucleotides align to TRBD2. Germline CDR1 reads SGHVS; CDR2 reads FQNEAQ. Trimming cost V 3 bases and J 4 bases; bases outside gene matches: 13. The CDR3 has 18 amino acids. The CDR3 bases are TGTGCCAGCAGCTTCCACCGGGCTAGCGGGAGCTTCCCAGATACGCAGTATTTT. Translated, it gives CASSFHRASGSFPDTQYF. Supplemented by reference TRBV7-8 and TRBJ2-3, the full variable domain reads GAGVSQSPRYKVAKRGQDVALRCDPISGHVSLFWYQQALGQGPEFLTYFQNEAQLDKSGLPSDRFFAERPEGSVSTLKIQRTQQEDSAVYLCASSFHRASGSFPDTQYFGPGTRLTVL.

The genes are TRBV7-9 and TRBJ2-5; 9 bases match TRBD2. Trimming at V came to 3 bases and at J to 7 bases, leaving 15 bases not matched to a gene. Germline lookup yields CDR1 SEHNR and CDR2 FQNEAQ (reference sequence). This CDR3 is built from 17 residues. CDR3 residues: CASSFGAAGGGGGTQYF. DNA of the CDR3: TGTGCCAGCAGCTTCGGGGCAGCGGGAGGCGGCGGAGGGACCCAGTACTTC.

The J gene is TRBJ1-6, the V gene TRBV25-1; possibly TRBD1 for D (6 bases). This CDR3 has 14 residues. CDR1 and CDR2 (germline): MGHDK, SYGVNS. Trimming pared 3 bases from V and 9 bases from J, leaving 12 bases between. The CDR3 is CASSEPQGISPLHF. CDR3 sequence (DNA): TGTGCCAGCAGTGAGCCCCAGGGGATTTCACCCCTCCACTTT.

Here the CDR3 reads CASSDGGRGNEQFF. The CDR3 nucleotides read TGTGCCAGTAGTGACGGCGGGAGAGGTAATGAGCAGTTCTTC. The rearrangement links TRBV5-6 to TRBJ2-1, with TRBD2 matching over 7 bases. V shed 8 bases, J shed 7 bases, and the junction held 12 bases outside the gene matches. The CDR3 runs 14 residues. Germline values: CDR1 SGHDT, CDR2 YYEEEE. Combining the CDR3 with reference TRBV5-6 and TRBJ2-1 gives the whole variable domain DAGVTQSPTHLIKTRGQQVTLRCSPKSGHDTVSWYQQALGQGPQFIFQYYEEEERQRGNFPDRFSGHQFPNYSSELNVNALLLGDSALYLCASSDGGRGNEQFFGPGTRLTVL.

The chain is built from TRBV19 and TRBJ2-3; D is possibly TRBD1 (5 bases). CDR1 is LNHDA, CDR2 SQIVND, per germline (reference sequence). Between the trimmed V and J ends, which lost 5 bases and 3 bases, there was a span of 18 bases. The CDR3 contains 16 residues. CDR3 nucleotides: TGTGCCAGTAGTTCCAGGGATGGGGTAGTGACAGATACGCAGTATTTT. Protein product: CASSSRDGVVTDTQYF. Together with reference TRBV19 and TRBJ2-3, the CDR3 gives the full variable domain: DGGITQSPKYLFRKEGQNVTLSCEQNLNHDAMYWYRQDPGQGLRLIYYSQIVNDFQKGDIAEGYSVSREKKESFPLTVTSAQKNPTAFYLCASSSRDGVVTDTQYFGPGTRLTVL.

The J gene is TRBJ1-2, the V gene TRBV29-1; TRBD1 matches 7 bases. The J segment lost 4 bases and the V segment lost 2 bases, leaving 13 bases of the junction unmatched. This CDR3 has 16 amino acids. CDR1 is SQVTM and CDR2 is ANQGSEA in the germline V gene. The CDR3 spells CSVETPRQGIFYGYTF. The CDR3 DNA follows: TGCAGCGTTGAAACCCCCCGACAGGGAATCTTCTATGGCTACACCTTC.

The V and J genes are TRBV6-4 and TRBJ2-2; 9 nucleotides agree with TRBD1. The V and J ends lost 6 bases and 6 bases, in that order; junction bases with no gene match: 8. This CDR3 contains 15 residues. The V gene's germline CDR1 is MRHNA and CDR2 SNTAGT. The CDR3: CASREQGALPGELFF. CDR3 DNA sequence: TGTGCCAGCAGAGAACAGGGGGCGCTCCCCGGGGAGCTGTTTTTT.

The rearrangement links TRBV28 to TRBJ2-4; D might be TRBD2 (5 bases). Germline values: CDR1 MDHEN, CDR2 SYDVKM. Trimming pared 2 bases from V and 0 bases from J, leaving 35 bases between. This CDR3 has 24 residues. The CDR3 loop is CASSLLYAPGLAIGEGLAKNIQYF. The CDR3, as DNA: TGTGCCAGCAGTTTACTGTATGCCCCCGGCCTAGCCATTGGAGAAGGTCTAGCCAAAAACATTCAGTACTTC.

This clone was picked up a small number of times. This sample includes further DNA sequences coding for the same CDR3. The chain joins TRBV6-1 to TRBJ2-1; D gene unclear. CDR1 MNHNS and CDR2 SASEGT come from the germline V gene. The CDR3 length is 11 residues. Trimming removed 3 bases from V and 7 bases from J, with 4 bases in between. The CDR3 DNA is TGTGCCAGCAGTGACTTAAATGAGCAGTTCTTC. It translates to CASSDLNEQFF.

Here the CDR3 reads CASRPGLAGVYEQYF. The CDR3 DNA reads as TGTGCCAGCAGACCCGGACTAGCGGGAGTCTACGAGCAGTACTTC. J is TRBJ2-7 and V is TRBV6-1, with TRBD2 matching over 13 bases. J was trimmed by 3 bases and V by 6 bases; bases with no gene match: 5. The CDR3 has 15 amino acids. The germline CDR1 and CDR2 sequences are MNHNS and SASEGT.

The J gene is TRBJ1-1, the V gene TRBV7-9; TRBD1 matches 8 bases. The junction had 6 bases not matched to a gene; V was cut back by 4 bases and J by 5 bases. CDR1 is SEHNR and CDR2 is FQNEAQ in the germline V gene (reference sequence). This CDR3 region has 14 residues. The CDR3: CASSSRTGKTEAFF. In DNA, the CDR3 is TGTGCCAGCAGCTCCCGGACAGGGAAAACTGAAGCTTTCTTT.

The V call is TRBV7-2, the J call TRBJ2-3; TRBD2 is a possible D gene (6 bases). V dropped 5 bases and J dropped 0 bases, with 12 bases sitting between them. CDR1 and CDR2 (germline): SGHTA, FQGNSA. The CDR3 is made up of 15 amino acids. The CDR3 region is CASSAQTSSTDTQYF. CDR3 nucleotides: TGTGCCAGCAGCGCGCAAACTAGCAGCACAGATACGCAGTATTTT.

V is TRBV7-6 and J is TRBJ2-2, with D uncertain. Germline CDR1 SGHVS, CDR2 FNYEAQ. V was trimmed by 7 bases and J by 0 bases, leaving 12 bases between them. This CDR3 contains 15 residues. In nucleotides, the CDR3 is TGTGCCAGCACCTACACCGGAGCGAACACCGGGGAGCTGTTTTTT. Its protein is CASTYTGANTGELFF.

The rearrangement links TRBV5-5 to TRBJ2-2; D possibly corresponds to TRBD2 (7 bases). This CDR3 is built from 18 residues. Trimming took off 4 bases at V and 4 bases at J, with 23 bases between the two ends. The germline V gene encodes CDR1 SGHKS and CDR2 YYEKEE (reference sequence). The CDR3 reads CASSTLRGGSQITGELFF. In DNA form, the CDR3 reads TGTGCCAGCAGCACGCTCAGGGGCGGGAGTCAAATCACCGGGGAGCTGTTTTTT.

The rearrangement links TRBV7-9 to TRBJ2-7; 7 bases align to TRBD1. Unmatched junction bases numbered 11, after V lost 4 bases and J lost 2 bases. The germline CDR1 and CDR2 sequences are SEHNR and FQNEAQ (reference sequence). This CDR3 contains 16 residues. The CDR3 is CASSSLTGTATYEQYF. CDR3 sequence (DNA): TGTGCCAGCAGCTCCTTAACCGGGACAGCTACCTACGAGCAGTACTTC.

In its sample, this clone was seen a few times. The rearrangement uses TRBV9 and TRBJ2-1; possibly TRBD1 for D (5 bases). Trimming pared 0 bases from V and 4 bases from J, leaving 8 bases between. Germline CDR1 SGDLS, CDR2 YYNGEE. CDR3 size: 14 residues. As DNA, the CDR3 is TGTGCCAGCAGCGTAGACGACAGTTACAATGAGCAGTTCTTC. It codes for CASSVDDSYNEQFF. Variable domain in full (rest from reference TRBV9 and TRBJ2-1): DSGVTQTPKHLITATGQRVTLRCSPRSGDLSVYWYQQSLDQGLQFLIQYYNGEERAKGNILERFSAQQFPDLHSELNLSSLELGDSALYFCASSVDDSYNEQFFGPGTRLTVL.